This TCR beta chain was documented in a study of blood T cell repertoires in COVID-19. Libraries were prepared by immunoSEQ multiplex PCR; TCRdb keeps only in-frame clonotypes and omits some of them. The top ten hold over 5% of the sample, which has about 160,000 clones, roughly 85% seen once. The CDR3 contains 15 residues. The germline V gene has CDR1 ENHRY and CDR2 SYGVKD. The V and J ends lost 6 bases and 7 bases, in that order; junction bases with no gene match: 14. Seattle-derived patients entered the study during active infection and were followed longitudinally. As for this clone: The sample has other DNA sequences that encode this CDR3 too.

The chain uses TRBV10-3 and TRBJ1-2, with 7 bases aligning to TRBD1. Sequenced sample: peripheral blood. The clonotype originates from a woman in her fifties or sixties with COVID-19, enrolled during active disease. The CDR3 is CAIRPNLEGASGYTF. The CDR3 nucleotides are TGTGCCATCAGACCCAATCTCGAGGGGGCAAGTGGCTACACCTTC.